A selection of T cell receptor beta chains follows, all from one sample in a study of blood T cell repertoires in COVID-19. The table came from immunoSEQ multiplex PCR; TCRdb's copy has only in-frame clones and leaves some out. Altogether about 150,000 clones are present, around 80% being singletons, with the ten largest covering about 19%. Sequenced material: peripheral blood. The origin of the receptors is an older woman who had recovered from COVID-19. Each CDR3 is given with its conserved first and last residue.

J gene: TRBJ2-1; CDR3 length: 14; V gene: TRBV7-3; CDR3 protein: CASSRGGSYNEQFF
J gene: TRBJ2-5; CDR3 length: 16; V gene: TRBV5-1; CDR3 protein: CASSRLVGGREETQYF
J gene: TRBJ2-1; CDR3 length: 16; V gene: TRBV5-6; CDR3 protein: CASSLGYDSSYNEQFF
J gene: TRBJ1-6; CDR3 length: 15; V gene: TRBV7-8; CDR3 protein: CASSLSGTGDSPLHF
J gene: TRBJ1-1; CDR3 length: 17; V gene: TRBV15; CDR3 protein: CATSRVRGTGVNTEAFF
J gene: TRBJ1-2; CDR3 length: 14; V gene: TRBV10-3; CDR3 protein: CATASGTPNYGYTF
J gene: TRBJ2-3; CDR3 length: 14; V gene: TRBV14; CDR3 protein: CASSQWVRGDTQYF
J gene: TRBJ1-6; CDR3 length: 14; V gene: TRBV2; CDR3 protein: CASRAGTGTLPLHF
J gene: TRBJ2-7; CDR3 length: 14; V gene: TRBV4-2; CDR3 protein: CASSQVGGAYEQYF
J gene: TRBJ1-6; CDR3 length: 15; V gene: TRBV7-6; CDR3 protein: CASSPGTGRNSPLHF
J gene: TRBJ2-1; CDR3 length: 15; V gene: TRBV7-3; CDR3 protein: CASSPKRESYNEQFF
J gene: TRBJ2-1; CDR3 length: 16; V gene: TRBV29-1; CDR3 protein: CSVSGTSGRGRGEQFF
J gene: TRBJ1-1; CDR3 length: 13; V gene: TRBV6-2/TRBV6-3; CDR3 protein: CASSYRGNTEAFF
J gene: TRBJ2-1; CDR3 length: 17; V gene: TRBV5-1; CDR3 protein: CASSFWRGTNSYNEQFF
J gene: TRBJ1-3; CDR3 length: 13; V gene: TRBV6-5; CDR3 protein: CASSQTSGNTIYF
J gene: TRBJ1-3; CDR3 length: 15; V gene: TRBV3-1/TRBV3-2; CDR3 protein: CASSQVQGGGNTIYF
J gene: TRBJ1-1; CDR3 length: 11; V gene: TRBV4-1; CDR3 protein: CASGAGTEAFF
J gene: TRBJ2-1; CDR3 length: 17; V gene: TRBV27; CDR3 protein: CASSPLAGGGSWNEQFF
J gene: TRBJ1-5; CDR3 length: 16; V gene: TRBV5-1; CDR3 protein: CASSPQGGMPPWPQHF
J gene: TRBJ1-1; CDR3 length: 12; V gene: TRBV5-1; CDR3 protein: CASSAGNTEAFF
J gene: TRBJ1-1; CDR3 length: 14; V gene: TRBV3-1/TRBV3-2; CDR3 protein: CASSLQGRDTEAFF
J gene: TRBJ1-1; CDR3 length: 17; V gene: TRBV9; CDR3 protein: CASSVAQVAVRDTEAFF
J gene: TRBJ1-3; CDR3 length: 15; V gene: TRBV7-8; CDR3 protein: CASSLVRGWGNTIYF
J gene: TRBJ2-1; CDR3 length: 17; V gene: TRBV24-1; CDR3 protein: CATSDPKGAGADNEQFF
J gene: TRBJ2-2; CDR3 length: 16; V gene: TRBV5-1; CDR3 protein: CASSEPSGGNTGELFF
J gene: TRBJ2-5; CDR3 length: 14; V gene: TRBV27; CDR3 protein: CASSLQGGVETQYF
J gene: TRBJ1-2; CDR3 length: 12; V gene: TRBV10-3; CDR3 protein: CAISEDSYGYTF
J gene: TRBJ2-5; CDR3 length: 14; V gene: TRBV5-6; CDR3 protein: CASSLAPGVETQYF
J gene: TRBJ2-7; CDR3 length: 14; V gene: TRBV13; CDR3 protein: CASSLEGQGHEQYF